The TCR beta chain described here comes from a study of cytomegalovirus exposure and HLA in healthy donors. The PCR used 60 Vbeta and 13 Jbeta primers. The repertoire was sequenced with immunoSEQ multiplex PCR; TCRdb's copy has only in-frame clones and lacks some. The table records roughly 230,000 clones, roughly 91% of them present only once. General study findings and limits: In a later analysis, the majority of CMV-associated beta chains seemingly showed HLA restriction. In a later analysis, a missense DCLRE1C variant was linked to TCR beta V- and J-gene trimming. CMV serostatus was the only immune exposure information that was available. Several of the most significant clusters appeared, in a later analysis, to be linked to common viral pathogens.

Of note for this clone: Antigen unknown.

This CDR3 has 14 amino acids. CDR1 and CDR2 (germline): ENHRY, SYGVKD. V was trimmed by 6 bases and J by 0 bases, leaving 11 bases between them. The clonotype comes from a girl aged 2-10 years in good health and CMV-seronegative. The V call is TRBV10-3, the J call TRBJ1-1; D gene unclear. The specimen was PBMCs. Written as DNA, the CDR3 is TGTGCCATCAGCTCCGAGATTATGAACACTGAAGCTTTCTTT. This codes for CAISSEIMNTEAFF.